The T cell receptor beta chain described here comes from a study of shared clonotypes between healthy human individuals. The donor population consisted of healthy HIV-negative adults with no recent acute infections or vaccinations. Note on this clone: Its antigen is unidentified.

Study-wide findings and caveats: Few donors limited the genetic and exposure-history diversity represented. Naive CD4 clonotype sharing across several donors was about 5%.

In germline, CDR1 is MNHEY, CDR2 SVGAGI. Unmatched junction bases numbered 11, after V lost 11 bases and J lost 2 bases. The CDR3 is 14 residues long. Clones were read by immunoSEQ multiplex PCR, and TCRdb kept only the in-frame ones, dropping some. Among 2 million to 2.5 million clones, approximately 90% were seen once, and the ten largest hold around 0.38%. The chain is built from TRBV6-5 and TRBJ2-5, with 7 bases aligning to TRBD2. This sequence was found in a young man in good health. Some clones in this sample may be carry-over from other donors' samples. The specimen sequenced was naive CD4+ T cells from PBMCs. Specified subset: CD45RA+ positively selected. The CDR3 loop reads CASRRGSSQETQYF. The DNA of the CDR3 is TGTGCCTCAAGACGCGGGAGTAGTCAAGAGACCCAGTACTTC.